Presented here are 32 T cell receptor beta chains from one specimen sequenced in a study of monozygotic twins with inflammatory bowel disease. No DNA is given; TCRdb re-called the 5' RACE reads and lists each CDR3 protein once. The sample has roughly 100,000 distinct CDR3 sequences. The sample taken for sequencing was blood. These receptors came from a human donor with ulcerative colitis or Crohn's disease, or a healthy co-twin of an affected twin (not recorded which).

The V and J genes are TRBV27 and TRBJ2-5. The CDR3 is 14 residues long. The germline gives CDR1 MNHEY, CDR2 SMNVEV (reference sequence). The chain's CDR3 is CASSFRRSQETQYF.

This chain's CDR3 is CSAPKTSGRGLEQFF. This chain connects TRBV20-1 to TRBJ2-1; TCRdb names TRBD2, which stays unverified in the absence of DNA. The germline CDR1 and CDR2 sequences are DFQATT and SNEGSKA (reference sequence). The CDR3 is 15 residues long.

The rearrangement joins TRBV7-2 to TRBJ2-7; the D gene TCRdb calls, TRBD1, cannot be checked with no DNA. Germline V lookup: CDR1 SGHTA, CDR2 FQGNSA. The CDR3 is 14 amino acids. The CDR3 reads CASSQQIWAYEQYF.

CDR3 sequence: CATSAAAPNTGELFF. The rearrangement joins TRBV24-1 to TRBJ2-2. Looked up from germline, CDR1 is KGHDR and CDR2 is SFDVKD. This CDR3 is 15 amino acids long.

This rearrangement joins TRBV7-2 to TRBJ2-1; TCRdb returns TRBD2, unconfirmable since there is no DNA. Germline lookup yields CDR1 SGHTA and CDR2 FQGNSA. The CDR3 has 11 amino acids. This chain's CDR3 is CASSSPGLQFF.

The rearrangement uses TRBV7-8 and TRBJ1-1; the TCRdb call, TRBD1, lacks DNA for checking. The CDR3 has 15 amino acids. Germline V gives CDR1 SGHVS, CDR2 FQNEAQ. CDR3 loop: CASSPQGALNTEAFF.

This chain uses TRBV7-2 with TRBJ1-1; the TCRdb call, TRBD1, lacks DNA for checking. The germline V gene encodes CDR1 SGHTA and CDR2 FQGNSA. This CDR3 comprises 15 residues. CDR3 sequence reads: CASRWARGDNTEAFF. The whole variable domain, remainder taken from reference TRBV7-2 and TRBJ1-1, is GAGVSQSPSNKVTEKGKDVELRCDPISGHTALYWYRQSLGQGLEFLIYFQGNSAPDKSGLPSDRFSAERTGGSVSTLTIQRTQQEDSAVYLCASRWARGDNTEAFFGQGTRLTVV.

The rearrangement links TRBV7-8 to TRBJ2-7. The CDR3 contains 13 residues. Germline V gene data show CDR1 as SGHVS and CDR2 as FQNEAQ. The CDR3 spells CASSLDLLYEQYF.

The chain carries TRBV20-1 and TRBJ2-6; the TCRdb call, TRBD2, lacks DNA for checking. The CDR3 sequence is 17 residues long. Germline CDR1 is DFQATT and CDR2 is SNEGSKA (reference sequence). This chain's CDR3 is CSADGTSGRPGANVLTF.

The V gene is TRBV6-5, the J gene TRBJ1-2; the TRBD1 assignment by TCRdb is unverifiable without DNA. The CDR3 contains 15 residues. Looked up from germline, CDR1 is MNHEY and CDR2 is SVGAGI. The CDR3 loop is CASSFGDRSNYGYTF.

The rearrangement links TRBV7-2 to TRBJ2-3; there is no DNA to check the TCRdb D call of TRBD2. The CDR3 is 16 amino acids. From germline, CDR1 is SGHTA and CDR2 FQGNSA. CDR3 loop: CASSLGRAGGTDTQYF. The complete variable domain, with remaining parts taken from reference TRBV7-2 and TRBJ2-3, reads GAGVSQSPSNKVTEKGKDVELRCDPISGHTALYWYRQSLGQGLEFLIYFQGNSAPDKSGLPSDRFSAERTGGSVSTLTIQRTQQEDSAVYLCASSLGRAGGTDTQYFGPGTRLTVL.

This chain links TRBV6-5 with TRBJ1-1; TCRdb outputs TRBD1, but without DNA this stays unchecked. Germline V CDR1 and CDR2: MNHEY, SVGAGI. CDR3 length: 15 residues. This CDR3 is CASSYTPGQNTEAFF.

The genes are TRBV7-9 and TRBJ1-6; the D call from TCRdb, TRBD1, cannot be confirmed without DNA. Germline CDR1 is SEHNR and CDR2 is FQNEAQ (reference sequence). The CDR3 is 15 amino acids. The CDR3 sequence: CASTLGQGLDSPLHF.

This rearrangement joins TRBV20-1 to TRBJ2-2; no DNA is available, so the TRBD1 call from TCRdb remains unchecked. The CDR3 covers 14 residues. From germline, CDR1 is DFQATT and CDR2 SNEGSKA (reference sequence). CDR3: CSARDRGPHGELFF.

The V and J genes are TRBV7-2 and TRBJ1-2; the TCRdb call, TRBD1, lacks DNA for checking. The CDR3 covers 13 residues. Germline assignment: CDR1 SGHTA and CDR2 FQGNSA. The CDR3 is CASSLDRGYGYTF.

This chain connects TRBV7-2 to TRBJ2-3. CDR1 and CDR2 from the germline V gene are SGHTA and FQGNSA. CDR3 length: 14 residues. CDR3: CASSLGRQSDTQYF.

This chain uses TRBV10-2 with TRBJ2-7. Germline V CDR1 and CDR2: WSHSY, SAAADI. The CDR3 length is 14 residues. The chain's CDR3 is CASSVSSLSYEQYF.

This chain links TRBV5-1 with TRBJ2-2; the TCRdb call, TRBD2, lacks DNA for checking. The germline V gene encodes CDR1 SGHRS and CDR2 YFSETQ. The CDR3 sequence is 16 residues long. This chain's CDR3 is CASSPRTSANTGELFF.

This rearrangement joins TRBV7-2 to TRBJ2-5; the D gene TCRdb calls, TRBD1, cannot be checked with no DNA. The CDR3 length is 13 residues. Germline V gene data show CDR1 as SGHTA and CDR2 as FQGNSA. Here the CDR3 reads CASGGALSETQYF. The full variable domain, its missing parts supplied by reference TRBV7-2 and TRBJ2-5, is GAGVSQSPSNKVTEKGKDVELRCDPISGHTALYWYRQSLGQGLEFLIYFQGNSAPDKSGLPSDRFSAERTGGSVSTLTIQRTQQEDSAVYLCASGGALSETQYFGPGTRLLVL.

The J gene is TRBJ2-5, the V gene TRBV12-3 or TRBV12-4. This CDR3 is built from 14 residues. The CDR3 here is CASTIQGAKETQYF.

The V call is TRBV5-1, the J call TRBJ1-1; TCRdb picks TRBD1, but there is no DNA to check that call. The CDR3 has 14 residues. CDR1 is SGHRS, CDR2 YFSETQ, per germline. CDR3 residues: CASSLTGTNTEAFF.

The chain carries TRBV29-1 and TRBJ2-3; the D call from TCRdb, TRBD1, cannot be confirmed without DNA. The CDR3 runs to 13 residues. Germline CDR1 is SQVTM and CDR2 is ANQGSEA. This CDR3 reads CSVEFSGGYTQYF.

The chain employs TRBV20-1 and TRBJ2-1; the D call of TRBD2 rests on TCRdb alone, since no DNA is present to check it. CDR1 and CDR2 from the germline V gene are DFQATT and SNEGSKA (reference sequence). The CDR3 has 17 residues. CDR3 amino acids: CSARDLLAGGLYNEQFF.

The CDR3: CSARDRQGLGSYNEQFF. V usage is TRBV20-1 and J usage is TRBJ2-1; the TRBD1 assignment by TCRdb is unverifiable without DNA. The germline CDR1 and CDR2 sequences are DFQATT and SNEGSKA (reference sequence). There are 17 residues in the CDR3.

The chain couples TRBV20-1 to TRBJ1-1. This CDR3 has 14 amino acids. Looked up from germline, CDR1 is DFQATT and CDR2 is SNEGSKA (reference sequence). This CDR3 is CSAREPVGYTEAFF.

J is TRBJ2-6 and V is TRBV10-3. Germline CDR1 is ENHRY and CDR2 is SYGVKD. This CDR3 spans 14 amino acids. The CDR3 loop is CAITQVSGANVLTF.

The chain employs TRBV25-1 and TRBJ1-2. Germline V gene lookup returns CDR1 MGHDK and CDR2 SYGVNS. The CDR3 sequence is 12 residues long. CDR3 residues: CASGEYRNGYTF.

V usage is TRBV5-6 and J usage is TRBJ2-7. Germline V lookup: CDR1 SGHDT, CDR2 YYEEEE. The CDR3 is 14 amino acids. CDR3 in amino acids: CASSLAGVGYEQYF.

J is TRBJ2-3 and V is TRBV12-3 or TRBV12-4. CDR3 length equals 11 residues. The CDR3 protein is CASSSPYTQYF.

This chain connects TRBV2 to TRBJ2-4. Germline lookup yields CDR1 SNHLY and CDR2 FYNNEI. The CDR3 runs 13 residues. The CDR3: CASIGLAKNMQYF.

V gene TRBV7-2 combines with J gene TRBJ2-4. The CDR3 consists of 16 residues. Germline V gene data show CDR1 as SGHTA and CDR2 as FQGNSA. The CDR3: CASSLSEILAKNIQYF. The full variable domain, its missing parts supplied by reference TRBV7-2 and TRBJ2-4, is GAGVSQSPSNKVTEKGKDVELRCDPISGHTALYWYRQSLGQGLEFLIYFQGNSAPDKSGLPSDRFSAERTGGSVSTLTIQRTQQEDSAVYLCASSLSEILAKNIQYFGAGTRLSVL.

CDR3 residues: CASSQRTSGIRHANEQFF. This chain uses TRBV12-3 or TRBV12-4 with TRBJ2-1; the D gene TCRdb calls, TRBD2, cannot be checked with no DNA. The CDR3 has 18 residues.